This passage covers 27 T cell receptor beta chains from one sample sequenced in a study of cytomegalovirus exposure and HLA in healthy donors. PCR used 60 Vbeta primers and 13 Jbeta primers. Sequenced by immunoSEQ multiplex PCR; TCRdb stores in-frame clones only, minus some. The data hold 110,000 to 150,000 clones, with approximately 80% observed a single time. What was sequenced was PBMCs. The receptors shown here come from a man aged 18 to 30 in good health and CMV-seronegative.

The chain links TRBV2 to TRBJ2-6; 8 nucleotides align to TRBD1. Unmatched junction bases numbered 11, after V lost 2 bases and J lost 2 bases. This CDR3 region has 19 residues. Per the germline V gene, CDR1 is SNHLY and CDR2 is FYNNEI. The CDR3 region is CASSEWGAGGWAGANVLTF. The DNA of the CDR3 is TGTGCCAGCAGTGAATGGGGGGCAGGGGGCTGGGCTGGGGCCAACGTCCTGACTTTC.

The chain employs TRBV9 and TRBJ2-5; TRBD2 matches 11 bases. V lost 3 bases to trimming and J lost 5 bases; unmatched junction nucleotides: 9. Germline V gives CDR1 SGDLS, CDR2 YYNGEE. This CDR3 region has 16 residues. The CDR3 loop is CASSGPLAGGRETQYF. DNA of the CDR3: TGTGCCAGCAGCGGACCCTTAGCGGGAGGGCGGGAGACCCAGTACTTC.

The V gene is TRBV7-2, the J gene TRBJ2-2; D gene ambiguous. The CDR3 consists of 15 residues. V was clipped by 6 bases and J by 5 bases, with 16 bases between them. Germline-derived CDR1 and CDR2 are SGHTA and FQGNSA. Here the CDR3 DNA reads TGTGCCAGCAGGCCACCGGGTCCCGGGACCGGGGAGCTGTTTTTT. Protein product: CASRPPGPGTGELFF. Based on the CDR3 plus reference TRBV7-2 and TRBJ2-2, the full variable domain is GAGVSQSPSNKVTEKGKDVELRCDPISGHTALYWYRQSLGQGLEFLIYFQGNSAPDKSGLPSDRFSAERTGGSVSTLTIQRTQQEDSAVYLCASRPPGPGTGELFFGEGSRLTVL.

This clone was observed once. The CDR3 loop is CAWSAGTGWFSEGNTIYF. The CDR3 DNA follows: TGTGCCTGGAGCGCCGGGACAGGGTGGTTTTCGGAAGGAAACACCATATATTTT. The chain links TRBV30 to TRBJ1-3, with TRBD1 identical over 9 bases. Germline V gene sequence: CDR1 GTSNPN, CDR2 SVGIG (reference sequence). Trimming removed 3 bases from V and 4 bases from J; junction bases left unmatched: 16. The CDR3 contains 18 residues.

V usage is TRBV7-6 and J usage is TRBJ2-5; TRBD1 aligns across 8 bases. The DNA end lines up better with TRBJ2-7; the J call may be wrong. CDR3 length equals 19 residues. Germline assignment: CDR1 SGHVS and CDR2 FNYEAQ. The CDR3 bases are TGTGCCAGCAGCTTAGATGGGAATTTCGGGACAGGTCGCTCCTACGAGCAGTACTTC. Amino acids: CASSLDGNFGTGRSYEQYF.

The chain is built from TRBV5-4 and TRBJ2-3; 10 bases align to TRBD2. CDR1 is SGHNT, CDR2 YYREEE, per germline (reference sequence). This CDR3 has 15 amino acids. The V segment lost 3 bases and the J segment 1 base; nucleotides outside the gene matches: 2. CDR3 bases: TGTGCCAGCAGCTATGGACTAGCGGGCACAGATACGCAGTATTTT. It translates to CASSYGLAGTDTQYF.

The CDR3 nucleotides are TGTGCCAGCAGCTTGGGAGGGGACAAAAATCAGCCCCAGCATTTT. Encoded protein: CASSLGGDKNQPQHF. The chain joins TRBV5-8 to TRBJ1-5; D may be TRBD1 (6 bases). V was trimmed by 0 bases and J by 4 bases, leaving 11 bases between them. CDR1 is SGHTS and CDR2 is YDEGEE in the germline V gene. This CDR3 spans 15 amino acids.

This clone was seen a handful of times. The chain uses TRBV7-2 and TRBJ2-2; D is undetermined. CDR3 length equals 14 residues. The V end lost 1 base, the J end lost 4 bases, and 7 bases lay between the germline ends. Germline assignment: CDR1 SGHTA and CDR2 FQGNSA. The CDR3 loop is CASSLGESTGELFF. DNA of the CDR3: TGTGCCAGCAGCTTAGGAGAGAGCACCGGGGAGCTGTTTTTT.

The gene calls are TRBV6-5 and TRBJ2-1; possibly TRBD1 for D (5 bases). CDR3 length equals 13 residues. V shed 2 bases and J shed 8 bases, with 10 bases lying between them. CDR1 and CDR2 (germline): MNHEY, SVGAGI. For the CDR3, the DNA is TGTGCCAGCAGTTACGGGCAGGGATATGAGCAGTTCTTC. Amino acids: CASSYGQGYEQFF.

In its sample, this clone was seen a few times. The chain carries TRBV6-5 and TRBJ1-1, with 7 nucleotides matching TRBD1. The germline V gene encodes CDR1 MNHEY and CDR2 SVGAGI. The CDR3 is 14 residues long. J lost 2 bases, V lost 7 bases, and 7 bases had no gene match. For the CDR3, the DNA is TGTGCCAGCATTACCTACAGGGGAAACACTGAAGCTTTCTTT. Translated: CASITYRGNTEAFF.

This clone was picked up a small number of times. This chain uses TRBV19 with TRBJ1-1; 7 bases match TRBD1. CDR1 LNHDA and CDR2 SQIVND come from the germline V gene (reference sequence). With 9 bases clipped from V and 6 bases from J, the junction kept 19 bases outside the gene matches. CDR3 length equals 16 residues. CDR3 in amino acids: CASNFGSRTGPSEAFF. Written as DNA, the CDR3 is TGTGCCAGCAACTTCGGCAGTAGGACAGGTCCCTCTGAAGCTTTCTTT. The variable domain in full, with the rest retrieved from reference TRBV19 and TRBJ1-1, is DGGITQSPKYLFRKEGQNVTLSCEQNLNHDAMYWYRQDPGQGLRLIYYSQIVNDFQKGDIAEGYSVSREKKESFPLTVTSAQKNPTAFYLCASNFGSRTGPSEAFFGQGTRLTVV.

This chain connects TRBV7-9 to TRBJ1-4; perhaps TRBD1 as D (5 bases). V lost 5 bases and J lost 7, with 17 bases in between. This CDR3 is 15 amino acids long. Germline-derived CDR1 and CDR2 are SEHNR and FQNEAQ (reference sequence). DNA for the CDR3: TGTGCCAGCAGCGGGGAGGGGAACTTCGCTGAAAAACTGTTTTTT. Its protein product is CASSGEGNFAEKLFF.

V gene TRBV6-4 combines with J gene TRBJ2-3, with TRBD2 as a possible D gene (6 bases). V was trimmed by 1 base and J by 2 bases, leaving 13 bases between them. The germline V gene encodes CDR1 MRHNA and CDR2 SNTAGT. The CDR3 consists of 16 residues. The DNA for the CDR3 is TGTGCCAGCAGTGACTGGTCGGGAGCACCCACAGATACGCAGTATTTT. Protein: CASSDWSGAPTDTQYF.

This clone was seen only once. J is TRBJ2-4 and V is TRBV7-8; TRBD1 matches 7 bases. Losses at the gene ends were 4 bases for V and 3 bases for J; bases not matched to a gene: 6. Germline values: CDR1 SGHVS, CDR2 FQNEAQ. CDR3 size: 15 residues. The CDR3 spells CASSSRRGFKNIQYF. The DNA for the CDR3 is TGTGCCAGCAGCTCTCGCAGGGGGTTCAAAAACATTCAGTACTTC.

Remarks on this clone: Different DNA sequences within this sample yield the same CDR3. The chain combines TRBV27 with TRBJ2-3; 7 positions agree with TRBD1. The CDR3 length is 15 residues. Germline lookup yields CDR1 MNHEY and CDR2 SMNVEV (reference sequence). The V and J ends lost 5 bases and 0 bases, in that order; junction bases with no gene match: 5. Here the CDR3 reads CASSLDRVSTDTQYF. The CDR3 DNA is TGTGCCAGCAGTCTAGACAGGGTGAGCACAGATACGCAGTATTTT.

This chain connects TRBV11-2 to TRBJ2-3; perhaps TRBD1 as D (6 bases). The V and J ends lost 5 bases and 1 base respectively, with 16 bases between them. CDR3 length equals 16 residues. Germline V CDR1 and CDR2: SGHAT, FQNNGV. CDR3 in DNA: TGTGCCAGCAGCCAAGCACTGCCAGGGGGCACAGATACGCAGTATTTT. It specifies CASSQALPGGTDTQYF.

This sequence joins TRBV6-5 and TRBJ1-5; maybe TRBD1 (6 bases). This CDR3 spans 13 amino acids. V was trimmed by 2 bases and J by 6 bases, leaving 8 bases between them. The germline gives CDR1 MNHEY, CDR2 SVGAGI. In DNA form, the CDR3 reads TGTGCCAGCAGTTACGGGGGGGCTCAGCCCCAGCATTTT. Its protein product is CASSYGGAQPQHF.

J is TRBJ2-2 and V is TRBV5-1, with 10 nucleotides matching TRBD2. Trimming removed 4 bases from V and 5 bases from J; junction bases left unmatched: 5. Germline V lookup: CDR1 SGHRS, CDR2 YFSETQ. There are 15 residues in the CDR3. The CDR3 spells CASSTHSGRTGELFF. The DNA for the CDR3 is TGCGCCAGCAGCACCCATAGCGGGAGGACCGGGGAGCTGTTTTTT. The entire variable domain, with the rest obtained from reference TRBV5-1 and TRBJ2-2, is as follows: KAGVTQTPRYLIKTRGQQVTLSCSPISGHRSVSWYQQTPGQGLQFLFEYFSETQRNKGNFPGRFSGRQFSNSRSEMNVSTLELGDSALYLCASSTHSGRTGELFFGEGSRLTVL.

The table lists this clone with a count of one. The V call is TRBV28, the J call TRBJ2-7, with 11 bases that match TRBD2. This CDR3 comprises 17 residues. Germline V gene data show CDR1 as MDHEN and CDR2 as SYDVKM. The junction had 13 bases not matched to a gene; V was cut back by 6 bases and J by 3 bases. CDR3 sequence (DNA): TGTGCCAGCAGATGGGGTCGGGGGGGACTAGCGGTCTACGAGCAGTACTTC. It translates to CASRWGRGGLAVYEQYF.

In this sample, this clone turned up a few times. The genes are TRBV6-1 and TRBJ2-5, with 7 bases aligning to TRBD1. Germline V gene data show CDR1 as MNHNS and CDR2 as SASEGT. The CDR3 sequence is 15 residues long. Losses at the gene ends were 4 bases for V and 2 bases for J; bases not matched to a gene: 7. This CDR3 reads CASSGGWTGQETQYF. CDR3 DNA sequence: TGTGCCAGCAGTGGGGGGTGGACAGGTCAAGAGACCCAGTACTTC.

The rearrangement joins TRBV10-3 to TRBJ2-5; 9 nucleotides line up with TRBD1. This CDR3 is built from 16 residues. Losses at the gene ends were 11 bases for V and 2 bases for J; bases not matched to a gene: 15. CDR1 is ENHRY, CDR2 SYGVKD, per germline. As DNA, the CDR3 is TGTGCCGTGGGGGACCGGGACAGGGAAGAGCAAGAGACCCAGTACTTC. Translating it yields CAVGDRDREEQETQYF.

The genes are TRBV7-2 and TRBJ2-3, with 9 bases fitting TRBD2. With V trimmed by 0 bases and J by 2 bases, 6 bases remained unmatched. The germline V gene encodes CDR1 SGHTA and CDR2 FQGNSA. The CDR3 is made up of 17 amino acids. DNA for the CDR3: TGTGCCAGCAGCTTAGCGGCTAGCGGGATTTTCACAGATACGCAGTATTTT. Protein product: CASSLAASGIFTDTQYF.

This rearrangement joins TRBV19 to TRBJ1-5; 10 bases fit TRBD1. V shed 11 bases, J shed 3 bases, and the junction held 13 bases outside the gene matches. This CDR3 is built from 16 residues. Germline V gives CDR1 LNHDA, CDR2 SQIVND (reference sequence). This CDR3 is CASRQGARGNNQPQHF. Here the CDR3 DNA reads TGTGCCTCCAGACAGGGGGCGAGAGGTAACAATCAGCCCCAGCATTTT.

The chain uses TRBV5-6 and TRBJ2-7, with no clear D. Germline V gene sequence: CDR1 SGHDT, CDR2 YYEEEE. The length of the CDR3 is 12 residues. With 1 base removed from V and 7 bases from J, the gap between germline ends came to 9 bases. As DNA, the CDR3 is TGTGCCAGCAGCTTGAATTACAGAGAGCAGTACTTC. Translation gives CASSLNYREQYF.

This chain connects TRBV25-1 to TRBJ2-1; TRBD1 matches at 8 bases. After removal of 3 bases from V and 5 bases from J, the junction contained 6 bases not matched to a gene. Germline V CDR1 and CDR2: MGHDK, SYGVNS. The CDR3 sequence is 15 residues long. CDR3 in amino acids: CASSDSLTGDNEQFF. In nucleotides, the CDR3 is TGTGCCAGCAGTGACTCTCTGACAGGGGACAATGAGCAGTTCTTC.

The chain uses TRBV11-2 and TRBJ2-7, with D tentatively TRBD2 (6 bases). Deletions cut 1 base from V and 7 bases from J, with 17 bases between. Germline values: CDR1 SGHAT, CDR2 FQNNGV. This CDR3 comprises 15 residues. The CDR3 here is CASSLGPAREREQYF. In nucleotides, the CDR3 is TGTGCCAGCAGCTTAGGTCCTGCGCGGGAAAGGGAGCAGTACTTC.

The chain recombines TRBV27 with TRBJ2-7, with TRBD1 matching 9 bases. With V trimmed by 6 bases and J by 4 bases, 10 bases remained unmatched. CDR3 length: 15 amino acids. Germline V gives CDR1 MNHEY, CDR2 SMNVEV (reference sequence). CDR3 sequence reads: CASRGMGTGTYEQYF. The DNA for the CDR3 is TGTGCCAGCAGAGGAATGGGGACAGGGACTTACGAGCAGTACTTC.